What follows are 6 T cell receptor beta chains derived from one specimen sequenced in a study of PD-L1 blockade in urothelial cancer. Generated by immunoSEQ multiplex PCR, the TCRdb table keeps only in-frame clones and is missing some. The table has 55,000 to 85,000 clones, 70% to 90% seen once. Sequencing used PBMCs, obtained around atezolizumab (anti-PD-L1) treatment. Receptors were obtained from a man aged 60-69 years with urothelial cancer.

This rearrangement joins TRBV28 to TRBJ1-4, with 10 bases aligning to TRBD1. CDR3 length: 18 residues. Germline CDR1 reads MDHEN; CDR2 reads SYDVKM. The V gene end was trimmed by 5 bases and the J gene end by 8 bases; junction bases not matched to a gene: 17. The CDR3 is CASSTPGQGWLRGEKLFF. CDR3 nucleotides: TGTGCCAGCAGTACACCGGGACAGGGGTGGCTAAGAGGAGAAAAACTGTTTTTT.

This clone was seen only a few times. This chain uses TRBV4-3 with TRBJ1-4, with 7 bases matching TRBD1. Germline-derived CDR1 and CDR2 are LGHNA and YSLEER. V trimming: 2 bases; J trimming: 0 bases; junction bases outside the gene matches: 3. The CDR3 spans 16 residues. In nucleotides, the CDR3 is TGCGCCAGCAGCCAACGGACAGGAGCAACTAATGAAAAACTGTTTTTT. Its protein product is CASSQRTGATNEKLFF.

This chain connects TRBV19 to TRBJ2-7; TRBD1 matches 10 bases. This CDR3 comprises 15 residues. Germline V gene lookup returns CDR1 LNHDA and CDR2 SQIVND (reference sequence). V trimming: 5 bases; J trimming: 7 bases; junction bases outside the gene matches: 11. The CDR3 protein is CASSATGTGAREQYF. Written as DNA, the CDR3 is TGTGCCAGTAGTGCCACCGGGACAGGGGCTCGGGAGCAGTACTTC.

The chain combines TRBV6-5 with TRBJ1-2, with D uncertain. The CDR3 covers 14 residues. The V and J ends lost 4 bases and 2 bases respectively, with 11 bases between them. CDR1 is MNHEY and CDR2 is SVGAGI in the germline V gene. In DNA, the CDR3 is TGTGCCAGCAGTTCCGCCGACACGAACTATGGCTACACCTTC. Protein product: CASSSADTNYGYTF.

This rearrangement joins TRBV7-6 to TRBJ1-1; 10 nucleotides line up with TRBD1. V was clipped by 2 bases and J by 5 bases; unmatched bases: 8. Germline CDR1 and CDR2: SGHVS and FNYEAQ. The CDR3 sequence is 16 residues long. CDR3 sequence: CASSLMGRTGGTEAFF. The DNA of the CDR3 is TGTGCCAGCAGCTTAATGGGCAGGACAGGGGGGACTGAAGCTTTCTTT.

The CDR3 reads CASSLALGLPYNEQFF. In DNA, the CDR3 is TGTGCCAGCAGCTTGGCACTAGGCCTACCCTACAATGAGCAGTTCTTC. This chain uses TRBV5-4 with TRBJ2-1; D is perhaps TRBD2 (5 bases). Germline V gives CDR1 SGHNT, CDR2 YYREEE (reference sequence). This CDR3 region has 16 residues. With 0 bases removed from V and 2 bases from J, the gap between germline ends came to 12 bases.